The 27 T cell receptor beta chains below were found in one sample sequenced in a study of cytomegalovirus exposure and HLA in healthy donors. PCR employed 60 Vbeta and 13 Jbeta primers. The protocol was immunoSEQ multiplex PCR, while the TCRdb copy is restricted to in-frame clones and leaves out a portion. The sample contains around 120,000 clones, about three fifths of which appear only once. Sequencing was performed on PBMCs. These receptor sequences come from a middle-aged man in good health and CMV-seropositive.

The chain recombines TRBV27 with TRBJ2-4, with D hard to call. The V end lost 5 bases, the J end lost 0 bases, and 5 bases lay between the germline ends. CDR3 length: 13 residues. Germline V gives CDR1 MNHEY, CDR2 SMNVEV (reference sequence). The CDR3 coding sequence is TGTGCCAGCAGTCAGGTAGCCAAAAACATTCAGTACTTC. Protein: CASSQVAKNIQYF.

The chain has TRBV11-2 and TRBJ1-6; no clear D gene. V lost 0 bases and J lost 11, with 8 bases in between. This CDR3 region has 13 residues. From germline, CDR1 is SGHAT and CDR2 FQNNGV. The CDR3 spells CASSLDSVPPLHF. CDR3 coding DNA: TGTGCCAGCAGCTTAGATTCGGTACCACCCCTCCACTTT.

The count of this clone is one. V is TRBV6-4 and J is TRBJ2-6, with 8 bases matching TRBD1. CDR3 size: 20 residues. The germline gives CDR1 MRHNA, CDR2 SNTAGT. J gave up 0 bases and V 5 bases, and 15 bases lay outside the gene matches. The CDR3 loop is CASSQKARTGTGSGANVLTF. In DNA form, the CDR3 reads TGTGCCAGCAGTCAGAAGGCTCGGACAGGGACGGGCTCTGGGGCCAACGTCCTGACTTTC.

This sequence joins TRBV27 and TRBJ2-7, with a tentative D call TRBD1 (6 bases). The CDR3 extends over 14 amino acids. V shed 5 bases and J shed 0 bases, with 11 bases lying between them. Germline V gene sequence: CDR1 MNHEY, CDR2 SMNVEV (reference sequence). CDR3 bases: TGTGCCAGCAGTCTCAGACAGGACTCCTACGAGCAGTACTTC. As protein: CASSLRQDSYEQYF.

This clone was seen a handful of times. V gene TRBV7-2 combines with J gene TRBJ1-4; D unresolved. Trimming removed 1 base from V and 10 bases from J, with 13 bases in between. Germline values: CDR1 SGHTA, CDR2 FQGNSA. The CDR3 covers 14 residues. The CDR3, as DNA: TGTGCCAGCAGCTTAGTAGGCGGAGGAGGAAAACTGTTTTTT. Translated: CASSLVGGGGKLFF.

The rearrangement uses TRBV6-5 and TRBJ2-1, with 11 positions matching TRBD1. The CDR3 is 15 residues long. Germline V lookup: CDR1 MNHEY, CDR2 SVGAGI. Trimming at V came to 5 bases and at J to 9 bases, leaving 9 bases not matched to a gene. CDR3 amino acids: CASSPWTGGQGEQFF. In DNA form, the CDR3 reads TGTGCCAGCAGTCCTTGGACAGGGGGCCAGGGTGAGCAGTTCTTC.

J is TRBJ2-7 and V is TRBV28; 11 bases are a match to TRBD1. The CDR3 has 15 amino acids. Germline V CDR1 and CDR2: MDHEN, SYDVKM. V lost 3 bases, J lost 5 bases, and 6 bases stayed unmatched. The CDR3 sequence is CASSFRTGGVDEQYF. The CDR3 DNA sequence: TGTGCCAGCAGTTTTAGGACAGGGGGCGTCGACGAGCAGTACTTC. The full variable domain, its missing parts supplied by reference TRBV28 and TRBJ2-7, is DVKVTQSSRYLVKRTGEKVFLECVQDMDHENMFWYRQDPGLGLRLIYFSYDVKMKEKGDIPEGYSVSREKKERFSLILESASTNQTSMYLCASSFRTGGVDEQYFGPGTRLTVT.

The chain combines TRBV6-4 with TRBJ2-6, with no clear D. V shed 0 bases and J shed 1 base, with 7 bases lying between them. Germline V lookup: CDR1 MRHNA, CDR2 SNTAGT. The CDR3 is 16 residues long. The CDR3 DNA sequence: TGTGCCAGCAGTGACTCAACATTTTCTGGGGCCAACGTCCTGACTTTC. Translation gives CASSDSTFSGANVLTF.

The CDR3 DNA is TGCGCCAGCCAGGACGACAGCATGAACACTGAAGCTTTCTTT. Protein sequence: CASQDDSMNTEAFF. This chain joins TRBV4-1 and TRBJ1-1; D might be TRBD1 (5 bases). The germline V and J ends were trimmed by 8 bases and 0 bases, with 13 bases remaining between them. The CDR3 length is 14 residues. Germline V gene lookup returns CDR1 MGHRA and CDR2 YSYEKL.

The CDR3: CASSYDRDWNQPQHF. The CDR3 coding sequence is TGTGCCAGCTCCTATGACAGGGATTGGAATCAGCCCCAGCATTTT. V usage is TRBV6-1 and J usage is TRBJ1-5, with 7 bases matching TRBD1. The CDR3 sequence is 15 residues long. Unmatched junction bases numbered 11, after V lost 8 bases and J lost 4 bases. Germline V CDR1 and CDR2: MNHNS, SASEGT.

In the case of this clone: A read error may account for a junction end that differs from germline. The chain is built from TRBV2 and TRBJ2-7; 9 positions match TRBD1. The V gene's germline CDR1 is SNHLY and CDR2 FYNNEI. The CDR3 sequence is 13 residues long. This CDR3 is CASSEAILGQGRF. In DNA form, the CDR3 reads TGTGCCAGCAGTGAAGCCATTCTGGGACAGGGACGATTC.

The rearrangement links TRBV27 to TRBJ2-2; possibly TRBD1 for D (5 bases). Germline CDR1 MNHEY, CDR2 SMNVEV (reference sequence). This CDR3 spans 14 amino acids. V lost 5 bases and J lost 5, with 12 bases in between. CDR3 amino acids: CASSISRATGELFF. CDR3 nucleotides: TGTGCCAGCAGTATTTCCAGGGCAACCGGGGAGCTGTTTTTT.

The sample holds a few counts of this clone. The rearrangement joins TRBV19 to TRBJ2-7; 8 bases align to TRBD1. The CDR3 runs 15 residues. V was clipped by 8 bases and J by 7 bases; unmatched bases: 16. Germline V gene lookup returns CDR1 LNHDA and CDR2 SQIVND (reference sequence). This CDR3 is CASSLLTGGSWEQYF. CDR3 coding DNA: TGTGCCAGTTCCCTCCTAACAGGGGGTAGCTGGGAGCAGTACTTC. Full variable domain (missing parts from reference TRBV19 and TRBJ2-7): DGGITQSPKYLFRKEGQNVTLSCEQNLNHDAMYWYRQDPGQGLRLIYYSQIVNDFQKGDIAEGYSVSREKKESFPLTVTSAQKNPTAFYLCASSLLTGGSWEQYFGPGTRLTVT.

V and J are TRBV7-3 and TRBJ2-1, with D possibly being TRBD2 (5 bases). Trimming cost V 3 bases and J 5 bases, with 11 bases left between them. This CDR3 is built from 14 residues. CDR1 is SGHTA, CDR2 FQGTGA, per germline. Here the CDR3 DNA reads TGTGCCAGCAGCTTGAGTAGCGCAGACAATGAGCAGTTCTTC. It specifies CASSLSSADNEQFF.

This clone was recorded only once. The chain recombines TRBV15 with TRBJ2-3; tentatively, D is TRBD2 (5 bases). The V end lost 1 base, the J end lost 5 bases, and 19 bases lay between the germline ends. Germline V lookup: CDR1 LNHNV, CDR2 YYDKDF (reference sequence). CDR3 length: 17 amino acids. The DNA of the CDR3 is TGTGCCACCAGCAGAGCTTCGGACTTTCGGAGTCTAGATACGCAGTATTTT. It is translated as CATSRASDFRSLDTQYF.

The rearrangement links TRBV19 to TRBJ1-3, with D possibly TRBD1 on 5 matching bases. CDR1 and CDR2 from the germline V gene are LNHDA and SQIVND (reference sequence). The CDR3 extends over 13 amino acids. The germline V and J ends were trimmed by 10 bases and 2 bases, with 12 bases remaining between them. DNA of the CDR3: TGTGCCACCCAGCGGGACCCTGGAAACACCATATATTTT. The encoded protein is CATQRDPGNTIYF.

The chain employs TRBV11-2 and TRBJ1-1; possibly TRBD1 for D (6 bases). This CDR3 is 13 amino acids long. The germline V and J ends were trimmed by 4 bases and 4 bases, with 10 bases remaining between them. Per the germline V gene, CDR1 is SGHAT and CDR2 is FQNNGV. The chain's CDR3 is CASSSQGGTEAFF. CDR3 nucleotide sequence: TGTGCCAGCAGCTCACAGGGTGGCACTGAAGCTTTCTTT.

The chain joins TRBV27 to TRBJ1-2; TRBD1 matches at 7 bases. CDR3 length: 13 amino acids. The germline CDR1 and CDR2 sequences are MNHEY and SMNVEV (reference sequence). Germline trimming cut 5 bases from V and 3 bases from J; bases unmatched to any gene: 3. CDR3 coding DNA: TGTGCCAGCAGTCCCGGGACAGACTATGGCTACACCTTC. Its translation is CASSPGTDYGYTF.

The V call is TRBV10-1, the J call TRBJ2-7, with TRBD2 matching over 7 bases. CDR1 and CDR2 (germline): WNHNN, SYGVQD (reference sequence). V was clipped by 0 bases and J by 3 bases; unmatched bases: 2. This CDR3 contains 14 residues. The CDR3 nucleotides are TGCGCCAGCAGTGAGTCTACTAGCGTCTACGAGCAGTACTTC. This sequence encodes CASSESTSVYEQYF.

The table lists this clone with a few counts. The rearrangement links TRBV4-2 to TRBJ2-3, with TRBD2 matching over 16 bases. Looked up from germline, CDR1 is LGHNA and CDR2 is YNFKEQ. The trim removed 4 bases at V and 1 base at J, leaving 5 bases unmatched. This CDR3 is 18 amino acids long. The CDR3 reads CASSPIGTSGGGTDTQYF. CDR3 in DNA: TGTGCCAGCAGCCCCATTGGGACTAGCGGGGGGGGCACAGATACGCAGTATTTT.

This clone was recorded only once. The chain employs TRBV7-2 and TRBJ2-1; D unclear. The CDR3 loop spans 15 amino acids. The germline V gene has CDR1 SGHTA and CDR2 FQGNSA. V dropped 0 bases and J dropped 3 bases, with 9 bases sitting between them. CDR3 nucleotide sequence: TGTGCCAGCAGCTTAGCGGGCCTTAACTACAATGAGCAGTTCTTC. It yields the protein CASSLAGLNYNEQFF.

This clone was recorded a few times. The chain is built from TRBV5-6 and TRBJ1-4; D is unresolved. Germline V gene sequence: CDR1 SGHDT, CDR2 YYEEEE. V lost 1 base to trimming and J lost 8 bases, with 9 bases between them. The CDR3 sequence is 13 residues long. The CDR3 loop is CASSLLESEKLFF. The CDR3, as DNA: TGTGCCAGCAGCTTGTTAGAGTCGGAAAAACTGTTTTTT.

This clone turned up a few times. The chain has TRBV27 and TRBJ1-4, with 8 bases matching TRBD1. J was trimmed by 8 bases and V by 2 bases; bases with no gene match: 1. Germline V gene data show CDR1 as MNHEY and CDR2 as SMNVEV (reference sequence). This CDR3 contains 13 residues. The CDR3 DNA follows: TGTGCCAGCAGTTTAAACAGGGGGGAAAAACTGTTTTTT. It encodes CASSLNRGEKLFF.

This clone was picked up a small number of times. V and J are TRBV6-5 and TRBJ2-1; TRBD2 matches 10 bases. The CDR3 is 15 residues long. V was pared by 6 bases and J by 7 bases, with 9 bases of the junction left unmatched. Looked up from germline, CDR1 is MNHEY and CDR2 is SVGAGI. This chain's CDR3 is CASSFSGGRGNEQFF. CDR3 nucleotide sequence: TGTGCCAGCAGCTTTAGCGGGGGGCGCGGGAATGAGCAGTTCTTC.

The chain employs TRBV11-1 and TRBJ2-7; D gene uncertain. The CDR3 extends over 13 amino acids. Germline CDR1 and CDR2: SGHAT and FQDESV (reference sequence). V lost 1 base and J lost 0, with 4 bases in between. This CDR3 is CASSLEPSYEQYF. CDR3 bases: TGTGCCAGCAGCTTAGAGCCCTCCTACGAGCAGTACTTC.

The sample holds a few counts of this clone. The CDR3 sequence is CASSLRTGGAYGYTF. As DNA, the CDR3 is TGCGCCAGCAGCCTGAGGACAGGGGGAGCCTATGGCTACACCTTC. J is TRBJ1-2 and V is TRBV5-1, with 10 positions matching TRBD1. This CDR3 is 15 amino acids long. Germline CDR1 is SGHRS and CDR2 is YFSETQ. The V gene end was trimmed by 4 bases and the J gene end by 4 bases; junction bases not matched to a gene: 7.

CDR3 DNA sequence: TGTGCCAGTAGTCCAGCGGGGGAGACCCAGTACTTC. Its translation: CASSPAGETQYF. The genes are TRBV19 and TRBJ2-5; 7 nucleotides line up with TRBD2. J lost 5 bases, V lost 5 bases, and 2 bases had no gene match. The CDR3 contains 12 residues. Germline V gene sequence: CDR1 LNHDA, CDR2 SQIVND (reference sequence).